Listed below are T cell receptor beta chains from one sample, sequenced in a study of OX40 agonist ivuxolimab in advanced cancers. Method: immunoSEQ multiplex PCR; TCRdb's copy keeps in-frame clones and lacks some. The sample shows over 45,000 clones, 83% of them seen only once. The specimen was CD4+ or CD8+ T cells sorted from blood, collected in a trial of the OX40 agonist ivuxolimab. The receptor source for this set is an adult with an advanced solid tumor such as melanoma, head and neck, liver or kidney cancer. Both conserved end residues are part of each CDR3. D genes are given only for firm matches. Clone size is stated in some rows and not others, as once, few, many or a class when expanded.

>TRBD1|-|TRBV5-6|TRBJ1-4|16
CASSWYRGHTNEKLFF
TGTGCCAGCAGCTGGTACAGGGGGCATACTAATGAAAAACTGTTTTTT
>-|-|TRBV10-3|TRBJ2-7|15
CAISESPGRSIEQYF
TGTGCCATCAGTGAGTCGCCAGGGAGGTCTATCGAGCAGTACTTC
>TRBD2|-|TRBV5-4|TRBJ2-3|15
CASSWTSGVTDTQYF
TGTGCCAGCAGCTGGACTAGCGGGGTTACAGATACGCAGTATTTT
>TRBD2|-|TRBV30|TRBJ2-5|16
CAWSVGSTGGQETQYF
TGTGCCTGGAGTGTAGGGTCGACGGGGGGGCAAGAGACCCAGTACTTC
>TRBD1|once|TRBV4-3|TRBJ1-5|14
CASSQRQGDQPQHF
TGCGCCAGCAGCCAACGACAGGGCGATCAGCCCCAGCATTTT
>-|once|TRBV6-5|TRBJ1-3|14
CASSWRGAGNTIYF
TGTGCCAGCAGTTGGCGAGGGGCAGGAAACACCATATATTTT
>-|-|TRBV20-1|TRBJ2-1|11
CSAFLGNEQFF
TGCAGTGCTTTTCTGGGTAATGAGCAGTTCTTC
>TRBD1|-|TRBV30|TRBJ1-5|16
CAWSARQGHGNQPQHF
TGTGCCTGGAGTGCTCGACAGGGGCATGGCAATCAGCCCCAGCATTTT
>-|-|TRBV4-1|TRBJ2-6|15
CASSHQAFGANVLTF
TGCGCCAGCAGCCACCAGGCTTTTGGGGCCAACGTCCTGACTTTC
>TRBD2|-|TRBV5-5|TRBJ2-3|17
CASSLSPSGGLVDTQYF
TGTGCCAGCAGCTTGAGCCCTAGCGGGGGGTTGGTAGATACGCAGTATTTT
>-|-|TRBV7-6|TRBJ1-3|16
CASSPRARLFGNTIYF
TGTGCCAGCAGCCCTAGGGCCAGGCTATTCGGAAACACCATATATTTT
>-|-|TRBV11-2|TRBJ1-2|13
CASSLLPRNGYTF
TGTGCCAGCAGCCTGCTTCCCCGGAATGGCTACACCTTC
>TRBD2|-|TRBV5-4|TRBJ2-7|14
CASSLAGGINEQYF
TGTGCCAGCAGTTTGGCGGGGGGGATAAACGAGCAGTACTTC
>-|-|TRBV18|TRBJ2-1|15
CASSPDALGYNEQFF
TGTGCCAGCTCACCAGACGCCCTGGGATACAATGAGCAGTTCTTC
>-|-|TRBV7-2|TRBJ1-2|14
CASSLAGANYGYTF
TGTGCCAGCAGCTTAGCGGGGGCCAACTATGGCTACACCTTC
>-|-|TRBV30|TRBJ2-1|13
CAWARAALNEQFF
TGTGCCTGGGCCCGGGCCGCCCTTAATGAGCAGTTCTTC
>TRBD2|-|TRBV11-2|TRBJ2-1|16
CASSLEASGGLGEQFF
TGTGCCAGCAGCTTAGAGGCTAGCGGGGGCCTCGGGGAGCAGTTCTTC
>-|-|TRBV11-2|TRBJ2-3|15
CASTYLTASTDTQYF
TGTGCCAGCACCTACCTGACAGCCAGCACAGATACGCAGTATTTT
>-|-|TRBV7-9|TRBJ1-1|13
CASSLPQRAEAFF
TGTGCCAGCAGCTTACCCCAGAGAGCTGAAGCTTTCTTT
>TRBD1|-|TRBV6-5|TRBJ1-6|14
CASSYDRVNSPLHF
TGTGCCAGCAGTTACGACAGGGTGAATTCACCCCTCCACTTT
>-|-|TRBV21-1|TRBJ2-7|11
CASSWQYEQYF
TGTGCCAGCAGCTGGCAGTACGAGCAGTACTTC
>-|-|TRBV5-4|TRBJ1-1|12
CASSWDGWEAFF
TGTGCCAGCAGTTGGGACGGATGGGAAGCTTTCTTT
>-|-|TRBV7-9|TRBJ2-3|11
CASSLRDTQYF
TGTGCCAGCAGCTTACGAGATACGCAGTATTTT
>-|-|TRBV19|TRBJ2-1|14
CASSRDLASATKFF
TGTGCCAGTAGCCGGGATCTAGCGTCTGCGACGAAGTTCTTC
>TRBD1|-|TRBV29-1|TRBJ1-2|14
CSAARTGVNYGYTF
TGCAGCGCCGCCCGGACAGGTGTTAACTATGGCTACACCTTC
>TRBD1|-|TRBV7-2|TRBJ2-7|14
CASSLGTGHYEQYF
TGTGCCAGCAGCCTCGGGACAGGACATTACGAGCAGTACTTC
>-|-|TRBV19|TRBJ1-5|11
CAGESNQPQHF
TGTGCCGGGGAGAGCAATCAGCCCCAGCATTTT
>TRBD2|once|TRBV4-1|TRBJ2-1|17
CASSQETPLAGSDEQFF
TGCGCCAGCAGCCAAGAAACCCCCCTAGCGGGGTCCGATGAGCAGTTCTTC
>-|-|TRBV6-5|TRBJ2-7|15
CASSYGTWSSGEQYF
TGTGCCAGCAGTTACGGGACTTGGTCCTCCGGCGAGCAGTACTTC
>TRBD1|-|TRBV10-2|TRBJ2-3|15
CASSDPGQGSYTQYF
TGCGCCAGCAGCGACCCGGGACAGGGGTCGTATACGCAGTATTTT
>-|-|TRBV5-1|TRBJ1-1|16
CASSLVYSERNTEAFF
TGCGCCAGCAGCTTGGTCTACTCAGAGAGGAACACTGAAGCTTTCTTT
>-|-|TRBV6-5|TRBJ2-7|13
CASSWGLQYEQYF
TGTGCCAGCAGTTGGGGACTCCAGTACGAGCAGTACTTC
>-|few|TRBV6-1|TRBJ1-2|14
CASSDREGRDGYTF
TGTGCCAGCAGTGATCGTGAGGGGCGCGATGGCTACACCTTC
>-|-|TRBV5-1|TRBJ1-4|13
CASSVPPNEKLFF
TGCGCCAGCAGCGTCCCTCCTAATGAAAAACTGTTTTTT
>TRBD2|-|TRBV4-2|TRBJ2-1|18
CASSHRGLAGAGDNEQFF
TGTGCCAGCAGCCACCGGGGGCTAGCGGGGGCCGGGGACAATGAGCAGTTCTTC
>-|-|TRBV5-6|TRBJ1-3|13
CASSSGRGNTIYF
TGTGCCAGCAGCTCGGGCCGAGGAAACACCATATATTTT
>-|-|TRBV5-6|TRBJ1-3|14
CASSPGQLGNTIYF
TGTGCCAGCAGCCCCGGACAGCTTGGAAACACCATATATTTT
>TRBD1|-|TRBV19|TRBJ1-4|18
CASRTRQGDFATNEKLFF
TGTGCCAGTAGGACAAGACAGGGGGATTTCGCAACTAATGAAAAACTGTTTTTT
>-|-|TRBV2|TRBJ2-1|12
CASNREYNEQFF
TGTGCCAGCAACAGGGAGTACAATGAGCAGTTCTTC
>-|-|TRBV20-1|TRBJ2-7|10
CSAGRYEQYF
TGCAGTGCTGGGCGATACGAGCAGTACTTC